A single sample gave rise to the 26 T cell receptor beta chains below, sequenced in a study of blood T cell repertoires in COVID-19. Profiled with immunoSEQ multiplex PCR; TCRdb holds only in-frame clones, not every one. The sample includes approximately 390,000 clones, approximately 91% of them seen just once. Sequencing used PBMCs or T cells enriched from blood (not recorded which). These receptors were taken from a woman aged 40 to 50 with acute COVID-19.

The chain uses TRBV24-1 and TRBJ2-1; 10 bases are a match to TRBD1. CDR1 and CDR2 from the germline V gene are KGHDR and SFDVKD. The CDR3 has 20 residues. The V and J ends lost 4 bases and 4 bases, in that order; junction bases with no gene match: 18. The CDR3: CATSESPGQGNTLTYNEQFF. Written as DNA, the CDR3 is TGTGCCACCAGTGAAAGCCCGGGACAGGGGAATACCTTGACTTACAATGAGCAGTTCTTC.

In its sample, this clone was seen many times. The chain joins TRBV7-9 to TRBJ2-7; 8 nucleotides line up with TRBD2. The CDR3 consists of 17 residues. The germline V gene has CDR1 SEHNR and CDR2 FQNEAQ (reference sequence). V shed 2 bases, J shed 6 bases, and the junction held 15 bases outside the gene matches. Here the CDR3 reads CASSLTGGLDGFGEQYF. CDR3 nucleotide sequence: TGTGCCAGCAGCTTAACGGGAGGGTTAGACGGGTTCGGCGAGCAGTACTTC.

This sequence joins TRBV30 and TRBJ1-2, with TRBD1 as a possible D gene (5 bases). The germline V gene has CDR1 GTSNPN and CDR2 SVGIG (reference sequence). The V and J ends lost 4 bases and 7 bases respectively, with 16 bases between them. This CDR3 is 13 amino acids long. CDR3 in amino acids: CAWNYQSRGGYTF. CDR3 in DNA: TGTGCCTGGAATTATCAATCAAGGGGTGGCTACACCTTC. Full variable domain (missing parts from reference TRBV30 and TRBJ1-2): SQTIHQWPATLVQPVGSPLSLECTVEGTSNPNLYWYRQAAGRGLQLLFYSVGIGQISSEVPQNLSASRPQDRQFILSSKKLLLSDSGFYLCAWNYQSRGGYTFGSGTRLTVV.

The gene calls are TRBV30 and TRBJ2-3; D not certain. In germline, CDR1 is GTSNPN, CDR2 SVGIG (reference sequence). Trimming removed 0 bases at V and 0 bases at J, with 10 bases between. The CDR3 runs 15 residues. The CDR3 nucleotides read TGTGCCTGGAGTGTATTATCGCGTAGCACAGATACGCAGTATTTT. Its protein is CAWSVLSRSTDTQYF.

The chain carries TRBV5-6 and TRBJ2-2; 10 nucleotides line up with TRBD1. Unmatched junction bases numbered 3, after V lost 6 bases and J lost 1 base. Germline-derived CDR1 and CDR2 are SGHDT and YYEEEE. This CDR3 is 15 amino acids long. The chain's CDR3 is CASTRDRGNTGELFF. DNA of the CDR3: TGTGCCAGCACCAGGGACAGGGGGAACACCGGGGAGCTGTTTTTT.

V usage is TRBV7-9 and J usage is TRBJ1-1, with TRBD1 matching over 8 bases. With V trimmed by 1 base and J by 10 bases, 2 bases remained unmatched. The CDR3 runs to 12 residues. Germline V gene lookup returns CDR1 SEHNR and CDR2 FQNEAQ (reference sequence). CDR3 nucleotides: TGTGCCAGCAGCTTAGTAGACAGGGGAGCTTTCTTT. Translated, it gives CASSLVDRGAFF. Using reference TRBV7-9 and TRBJ1-1 for the parts outside the CDR3, the full variable domain is DTGVSQNPRHKITKRGQNVTFRCDPISEHNRLYWYRQTLGQGPEFLTYFQNEAQLEKSRLLSDRFSAERPKGSFSTLEIQRTEQGDSAMYLCASSLVDRGAFFGQGTRLTVV.

This clone was seen a handful of times. The J gene is TRBJ2-2, the V gene TRBV6-5; 11 bases agree with TRBD2. Germline trimming cut 8 bases from V and 3 bases from J; bases unmatched to any gene: 2. Germline CDR1 reads MNHEY; CDR2 reads SVGAGI. The CDR3 covers 14 residues. This CDR3 reads CASGTSGDTGELFF. For the CDR3, the DNA is TGTGCCAGCGGGACTAGCGGTGACACCGGGGAGCTGTTTTTT.

This chain links TRBV24-1 with TRBJ2-2; D ambiguous. CDR3 length: 13 amino acids. Between the trimmed V and J ends, which lost 6 bases and 4 bases, there was a span of 8 bases. Germline V gene lookup returns CDR1 KGHDR and CDR2 SFDVKD. CDR3 amino acids: CATSLPGTGELFF. The CDR3, as DNA: TGTGCCACCAGTCTACCGGGCACCGGGGAGCTGTTTTTT.

The rearrangement links TRBV5-6 to TRBJ1-1; 7 bases agree with TRBD1. The germline V gene has CDR1 SGHDT and CDR2 YYEEEE. V shed 2 bases, J shed 1 base, and the junction held 5 bases outside the gene matches. This CDR3 region has 15 residues. The CDR3 loop is CASSLRGQPNTEAFF. The CDR3 DNA sequence: TGTGCCAGCAGCTTAAGGGGACAGCCGAACACTGAAGCTTTCTTT.

This chain links TRBV7-9 with TRBJ2-7; a possible D gene is TRBD2 (7 bases). CDR1 and CDR2 (germline): SEHNR, FQNEAQ (reference sequence). The CDR3 spans 14 residues. Between the trimmed V and J ends, which lost 2 bases and 3 bases, there was a span of 11 bases. Written as DNA, the CDR3 is TGTGCCAGCAGCTTATCGGGGGGCATCTACGAGCAGTACTTC. Its translation: CASSLSGGIYEQYF.

This sequence joins TRBV6-5 and TRBJ1-2; D remains ambiguous. The ends were cut back, 5 bases at V and 7 bases at J, with 11 bases in the middle. In germline, CDR1 is MNHEY, CDR2 SVGAGI. There are 12 residues in the CDR3. The CDR3 is CASSTTGSGYTF. The CDR3 coding sequence is TGTGCCAGCAGTACAACGGGGTCTGGCTACACCTTC.

The J gene is TRBJ2-7, the V gene TRBV5-1; 8 nucleotides line up with TRBD2. The germline V gene has CDR1 SGHRS and CDR2 YFSETQ. After removal of 6 bases from V and 0 bases from J, the junction contained 11 bases not matched to a gene. CDR3 length: 16 amino acids. CDR3 DNA: TGCGCCAGCACAACCGATGGAGGGACTAGCTCCTACGAGCAGTACTTC. Translating it yields CASTTDGGTSSYEQYF.

As regards this clone: The sample carries other DNA sequences with the same CDR3. The CDR3 DNA is TGTGCCAGCAGCTCGGACAGGGTATATGGCTACACCTTC. It translates to CASSSDRVYGYTF. The rearrangement links TRBV12-3 or TRBV12-4 to TRBJ1-2; 8 nucleotides match TRBD1. V was pared by 6 bases and J by 5 bases, with 5 bases of the junction left unmatched. This CDR3 is 13 amino acids long.

This clone was observed once. The J gene is TRBJ2-5, the V gene TRBV20-1; 9 bases are a match to TRBD2. The CDR3 runs to 14 residues. Germline-derived CDR1 and CDR2 are DFQATT and SNEGSKA (reference sequence). J gave up 3 bases and V 3 bases, and 5 bases lay outside the gene matches. The CDR3 loop reads CSASPLAGKETQYF. CDR3 coding DNA: TGCAGTGCTAGTCCTCTAGCGGGGAAAGAGACCCAGTACTTC.

The CDR3 nucleotides are TGTGCCAGTAGTATATGGGAGGGGAGGTCTAATGAAAAACTGTTTTTT. Encoded protein: CASSIWEGRSNEKLFF. The rearrangement links TRBV19 to TRBJ1-4; possible D gene TRBD1, 5 bases. This CDR3 has 16 residues. Germline V gene sequence: CDR1 LNHDA, CDR2 SQIVND (reference sequence). Trimming cost V 2 bases and J 3 bases, with 13 bases left between them.

This clone turned up a few times. V is TRBV4-2 and J is TRBJ2-3; 8 bases line up with TRBD2. Germline loops: CDR1 LGHNA, CDR2 YNFKEQ. The CDR3 has 17 residues. J gave up 2 bases and V 1 base, and 8 bases lay outside the gene matches. CDR3 in amino acids: CASSQVSSGGFTDTQYF. The CDR3 coding sequence is TGTGCCAGCAGCCAAGTGTCGAGCGGGGGATTCACAGATACGCAGTATTTT.

This chain joins TRBV29-1 and TRBJ2-5, with D perhaps TRBD2 (5 bases). The germline V gene has CDR1 SQVTM and CDR2 ANQGSEA. This CDR3 is 14 amino acids long. Trimming took 8 bases from V and 0 from J, leaving 16 bases between them. CDR3: CSTELGGYQETQYF. The DNA for the CDR3 is TGCAGCACCGAATTAGGAGGATACCAAGAGACCCAGTACTTC.

The chain combines TRBV29-1 with TRBJ1-1, with a weak D call TRBD1 (6 bases). CDR1 SQVTM and CDR2 ANQGSEA come from the germline V gene. The V and J ends lost 6 bases and 1 base respectively, with 9 bases between them. The CDR3 spans 12 residues. Here the CDR3 reads CSVAQGNTEAFF. The CDR3 DNA reads as TGCAGCGTGGCACAGGGGAACACTGAAGCTTTCTTT. Full variable domain (missing parts from reference TRBV29-1 and TRBJ1-1): SAVISQKPSRDICQRGTSLTIQCQVDSQVTMMFWYRQQPGQSLTLIATANQGSEATYESGFVIDKFPISRPNLTFSTLTVSNMSPEDSSIYLCSVAQGNTEAFFGQGTRLTVV.

A few counts support this clone. The chain couples TRBV2 to TRBJ1-4; TRBD1 matches 7 bases. The germline V gene has CDR1 SNHLY and CDR2 FYNNEI. Trimming cost V 7 bases and J 6 bases; bases outside gene matches: 5. The CDR3 is made up of 13 amino acids. CDR3 DNA: TGTGCCAGCACCCCAGGGGGTTATGAAAAACTGTTTTTT. It encodes CASTPGGYEKLFF.

As DNA, the CDR3 is TGTGCCAGCTCACCGCAAGTCCCCGGGACAGGGCAAGAGACCCAGTACTTC. It specifies CASSPQVPGTGQETQYF. This chain connects TRBV18 to TRBJ2-5; 9 nucleotides agree with TRBD1. Germline V lookup: CDR1 KGHSH, CDR2 LQKENI. The CDR3 totals 17 residues. With 3 bases clipped from V and 2 bases from J, the junction kept 10 bases outside the gene matches.

The V and J genes are TRBV2 and TRBJ1-6, with 7 bases lining up with TRBD1. V trimming: 4 bases; J trimming: 9 bases; junction bases outside the gene matches: 9. Germline CDR1 and CDR2: SNHLY and FYNNEI. This CDR3 contains 15 residues. The DNA for the CDR3 is TGTGCCAGCAGTGTAGGAGGGGGCAAGATTTCACCCCTCCACTTT. Translating gives CASSVGGGKISPLHF.

CDR3 sequence: CASRDYHTQYF. Here the CDR3 DNA reads TGTGCCAGCAGGGACTACCATACGCAGTATTTT. This sequence joins TRBV6-5 and TRBJ2-3; a weak D match, TRBD2 (6 bases). Trimming removed 6 bases from V and 7 bases from J, with 8 bases in between. The CDR3 sequence is 11 residues long. The V gene's germline CDR1 is MNHEY and CDR2 SVGAGI.

A single count supports this clone. The chain employs TRBV5-1 and TRBJ2-2; D gene ambiguous. Between the trimmed V and J ends, which lost 4 bases and 1 base, there was a span of 8 bases. Germline V CDR1 and CDR2: SGHRS, YFSETQ. The CDR3 has 14 amino acids. The CDR3: CASSPAWNTGELFF. The CDR3 coding sequence is TGCGCCAGCAGCCCAGCGTGGAACACCGGGGAGCTGTTTTTT.

The chain recombines TRBV7-6 with TRBJ2-7; 12 nucleotides match TRBD2. The CDR3 covers 15 residues. The junction had 8 bases not matched to a gene; V was cut back by 6 bases and J by 5 bases. Germline V gives CDR1 SGHVS, CDR2 FNYEAQ. The CDR3 bases are TGTGCCAGCAGGGATGGACTAGCGGGATCCCACGAGCAGTACTTC. Translating gives CASRDGLAGSHEQYF.

The count of this clone is one. CDR3 coding DNA: TGTGCCAGCAGGGACAGGGGTGTCACTGAAGCTTTCTTT. It codes for CASRDRGVTEAFF. The rearrangement uses TRBV12-3 or TRBV12-4 and TRBJ1-1, with 9 bases matching TRBD1. The CDR3 is 13 amino acids. Losses at the gene ends were 6 bases for V and 4 bases for J; bases not matched to a gene: 3.

Only one count was recorded for this clone. The rearrangement links TRBV4-1 to TRBJ2-7, with 7 bases lining up with TRBD1. The germline CDR1 and CDR2 sequences are MGHRA and YSYEKL. The CDR3 length is 15 residues. After removal of 3 bases from V and 2 bases from J, the junction contained 7 bases not matched to a gene. CDR3 region: CASSQEPTGTYEQYF. The CDR3 DNA sequence: TGCGCCAGCAGCCAGGAACCGACAGGGACCTACGAGCAGTACTTC.